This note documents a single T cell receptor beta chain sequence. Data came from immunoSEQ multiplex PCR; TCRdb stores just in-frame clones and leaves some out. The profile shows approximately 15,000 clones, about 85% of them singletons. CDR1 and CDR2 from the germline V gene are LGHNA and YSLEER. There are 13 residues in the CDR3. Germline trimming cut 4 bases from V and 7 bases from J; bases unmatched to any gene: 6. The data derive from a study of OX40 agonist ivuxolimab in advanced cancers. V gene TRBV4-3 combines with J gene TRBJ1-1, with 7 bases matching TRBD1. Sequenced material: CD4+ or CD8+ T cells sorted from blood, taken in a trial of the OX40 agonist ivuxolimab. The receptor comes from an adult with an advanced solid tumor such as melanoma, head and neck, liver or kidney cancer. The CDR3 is CASSLFQGDEAFF. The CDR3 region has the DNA TGCGCCAGCAGCCTATTTCAGGGGGATGAAGCTTTCTTT.